The clone carrying this T cell receptor beta chain was recorded at least ten times. The CDR3 extends over 13 amino acids. Trimming shortened V by 0 bases and J by 2 bases, and 5 bases separated the two germline ends. CDR1 SGDLS and CDR2 YYNGEE come from the germline V gene. With iRepertoire HTBI primers and Arm-PCR of CDR3 regions, TCR beta libraries were built. TCRdb analysed the multiplex PCR reads with MiXCR anew, one entry per CDR3 protein. The repertoire holds roughly 450,000 distinct CDR3 sequences, with about a quarter as singletons. The data were obtained in a study of regulatory T cells in long-lasting Graves disease. Time point noted: persistent/refractory GD, antithyroid drugs over 5 years with positive TRAb. The TCR library was made from RNA that had been extracted from PBMCs in TRIzol.

Sequenced material: peripheral blood mononuclear cells (PBMCs), taken when the disease was refractory, from a patient treated with antithyroid drugs. V gene TRBV9 combines with J gene TRBJ2-5; D is uncertain. The receptor's source is a female donor with Graves disease. This CDR3 reads CASSVGLQETQYF. The CDR3 region has the DNA TGTGCCAGCAGCGTAGGCTTACAAGAGACCCAGTACTTC.